This T cell receptor (beta chain) was documented in a study of T cell changes during pregnancy in multiple sclerosis. Deletions cut 0 bases from V and 7 bases from J, with 18 bases between. Germline V gene lookup returns CDR1 SQVTM and CDR2 ANQGSEA. CDR3 length: 15 amino acids. Method: immunoSEQ multiplex PCR; TCRdb's copy keeps in-frame clones and lacks some. Among tens of thousands of clones, 90% were seen once, and the ten largest hold roughly 2.2%. The chain uses TRBV29-1 and TRBJ1-1; D possibly corresponds to TRBD1 (6 bases). The sample in question was peripheral blood, obtained in the second trimester of pregnancy. The source is a female donor in good health, enrolled as a control in a pregnancy study. CDR3 residues: CSVEDKTAAGVEAFF. As DNA, the CDR3 is TGCAGCGTTGAAGATAAAACTGCGGCAGGGGTTGAAGCTTTCTTT.